This TCR beta chain was sequenced for a study of somatic mutations in cytotoxic T cells in rheumatoid arthritis. Study-wide context: Right after diagnosis, and before any treatment had started, patient peripheral blood (about 30 ml EDTA) was drawn. Among the T-cell populations stained with V beta antibodies, some were separated by flow sorting at nearly 100% purity, including V beta1+ cells whose TCRB was sequenced. Notes on the study in general: Some patients, about an eighth of the roughly 60, had a largest CD8+ clone that exceeded 20% of CD8+ cells. The identity of the antigens targeted by the expanded CD8+ clones remained unknown.

Of note for this clone: Antigen specificity is unknown.

Sequenced by immunoSEQ multiplex PCR; TCRdb stores in-frame clones only, minus some. This repertoire shows fewer than 20,000 clones, about three quarters found once; its top ten account for 28%. This receptor was obtained from an adult with rheumatoid arthritis. Specimen: CD8+ T cells sorted from blood.

CDR3: CASRTSGLVYEQYF. The CDR3 DNA reads as TGTGCCAGCAGGACATCGGGACTAGTCTACGAGCAGTACTTC. The rearrangement joins TRBV2 to TRBJ2-7; 8 positions agree with TRBD2. The V and J ends lost 6 bases and 3 bases, in that order; junction bases with no gene match: 7. Germline V gives CDR1 SNHLY, CDR2 FYNNEI. The CDR3 extends over 14 amino acids.